This T cell receptor (beta chain) was profiled in a study of blood T cell repertoires in COVID-19. The V end lost 1 base, the J end lost 5 bases, and 15 bases lay between the germline ends. The CDR3 spans 16 residues. Original processing methods: Quantification of nucleated cells was approximated via reference gene primer amplification. Libraries were prepared by immunoSEQ multiplex PCR; TCRdb keeps only in-frame clonotypes and omits some of them. The DNA was the basis for D and trimming; V, J and clone size are from that table. Of roughly 230,000 clones listed, around 90% are singletons. This clonotype originated in a man aged 65 to 79 with acute or convalescent COVID-19. This chain joins TRBV23-1 and TRBJ1-5; the D gene is possibly TRBD1 (6 bases). TRBV23-1 is marked as an open reading frame, function uncertain. The sequenced material came from peripheral blood. The CDR3 region is CASSQCVGRGDQPQHF. The CDR3 region has the DNA TGCGCCAGCAGTCAATGTGTAGGGAGGGGGGATCAGCCCCAGCATTTT.